The 24 T cell receptor beta chains in this list originate from one sample, sequenced in a study of Graves' ophthalmopathy and Graves' hyperthyroidism. From RNA, the CDR3 regions of TCR beta chains were amplified and sequenced. HTBI-primed RT-PCR formed the first round, and a multiplex PCR formed the second. A single record per CDR3 protein comes from TCRdb applying MiXCR to the multiplex PCR reads. The table lists almost 750,000 distinct CDR3 sequences, around 40% of them singletons. The sample comprised peripheral blood. Source of these receptors: an adult man with Graves' ophthalmopathy.

Of note for this clonotype: One base away lies a much larger clone, so this may be a sequencing read error. Here the CDR3 reads CASSGTAADLF. CDR3 DNA sequence: TGTGCCAGCAGTGGGACAGCGGCCGATCTCTTT. The chain carries TRBV2 and TRBJ1-1, with D possibly matching TRBD1 (6 bases). Per germline, CDR1 SNHLY and CDR2 FYNNEI. The CDR3 is 11 residues long. Complete variable domain (other parts from reference TRBV2 and TRBJ1-1): EPEVTQTPSHQVTQMGQEVILRCVPISNHLYFYWYRQILGQKVEFLVSFYNNEISEKSEIFDDQFSVERPDGSNFTLKIRSTKLEDSAMYFCASSGTAADLFGQGTRLTVV.

The chain is built from TRBV6-1 and TRBJ2-7, with TRBD1 matching 10 bases. This CDR3 region has 13 residues. Germline loops: CDR1 MNHNS, CDR2 SASEGT. V gave up 11 bases and J gave up 2 bases; unmatched junction bases: 6. CDR3 in DNA: TGTGCCGCGACAGGGGGCCACACCTACGAGCAGTACTTC. Translating gives CAATGGHTYEQYF.

The rearrangement joins TRBV29-1 to TRBJ2-5; no reliable D call. TRBJ2-1 explains the end of the DNA better; the J call may be wrong. Germline assignment: CDR1 SQVTM and CDR2 ANQGSEA. CDR3 length: 12 amino acids. The CDR3 loop is CSVYTSYNEQFF. DNA for the CDR3: TGCAGCGTCTACACTTCCTACAATGAGCAGTTCTTC.

This clonotype showed up many times. The genes are TRBV29-1 and TRBJ2-5; 7 bases line up with TRBD2. The CDR3 covers 12 residues. Looked up from germline, CDR1 is SQVTM and CDR2 is ANQGSEA. The junction had 8 bases not matched to a gene; V was cut back by 6 bases and J by 7 bases. CDR3 sequence: CSVIAPGGTQYF. The CDR3 DNA reads TGCAGCGTCATCGCCCCGGGGGGGACCCAGTACTTC.

This clonotype was detected many times. V and J are TRBV24-1 and TRBJ1-1, with D possibly TRBD1 on 6 matching bases. Germline V gene sequence: CDR1 KGHDR, CDR2 SFDVKD. This CDR3 is built from 14 residues. V lost 4 bases to trimming and J lost 10 bases, with 18 bases between them. This CDR3 is CATSDPGTQSGAFF. The CDR3 DNA reads as TGTGCCACCAGTGACCCGGGGACACAGAGTGGAGCTTTCTTT.

This clonotype has a handful of counts. The V and J genes are TRBV20-1 and TRBJ2-7; D may match TRBD1 or TRBD2 (5 bases each). Germline CDR1 and CDR2: DFQATT and SNEGSKA (reference sequence). This CDR3 comprises 15 residues. The germline V and J ends were trimmed by 6 bases and 7 bases, with 25 bases remaining between them. In nucleotides, the CDR3 is TGCAGTGCCCCATCCTCGGCAGGGCGGGTAGGAGAGCAGTACTTC. As protein: CSAPSSAGRVGEQYF.

The CDR3 DNA sequence: TGTGCCATCAGACAGACAGGGACCCAGTACTTC. Amino acids: CAIRQTGTQYF. V and J are TRBV10-3 and TRBJ2-5; the D gene is possibly TRBD1 (6 bases). This CDR3 spans 11 amino acids. CDR1 is ENHRY and CDR2 is SYGVKD in the germline V gene. V was shortened by 6 bases and J by 7 bases, with 9 bases between the two germline ends.

V gene TRBV25-1 combines with J gene TRBJ2-1; D is perhaps TRBD1 or TRBD2 (7 bases each). V lost 0 bases, J lost 4 bases, and 10 bases lay in between. Looked up from germline, CDR1 is MGHDK and CDR2 is SYGVNS. This CDR3 comprises 15 residues. The CDR3 bases are TGTGCCAGCAGTGAATACAGGGGGGGATACAATGAGCAGTTCTTC. Residues: CASSEYRGGYNEQFF.

This clonotype showed up just a few times. The J gene is TRBJ2-7, the V gene TRBV20-1; 7 bases match TRBD1. With V trimmed by 3 bases and J by 2 bases, 7 bases remained unmatched. Germline-derived CDR1 and CDR2 are DFQATT and SNEGSKA (reference sequence). This CDR3 region has 14 residues. The DNA of the CDR3 is TGCAGTGCTAGGAACCGGGACAGCCCCTACGAGCAGTACTTC. Translated: CSARNRDSPYEQYF.

With regard to this clonotype: A much larger clone differs by one base, so this may be a read error. This chain joins TRBV27 and TRBJ1-2; D is undetermined. This CDR3 has 15 amino acids. The V gene lost 2 bases and the J gene lost 0 bases, with 10 bases spanning the gap. Germline V gene lookup returns CDR1 MNHEY and CDR2 SMNVEV (reference sequence). The CDR3 DNA sequence: TGTGCCAGCAGTTTAGCACAGAGGGCTAACTATGGCTACACCTTC. Translated, it gives CASSLAQRANYGYTF.

The J gene is TRBJ1-2, the V gene TRBV9; D is possibly TRBD1 (5 bases). Germline V gene lookup returns CDR1 SGDLS and CDR2 YYNGEE. This CDR3 contains 14 residues. V gave up 1 base and J gave up 4 bases, with 11 bases separating them. The chain's CDR3 is CASSVTQGAYGYTF. The CDR3 DNA is TGTGCCAGCAGCGTAACGCAGGGCGCCTATGGCTACACCTTC.

This clonotype occurred a few times. An end of the junction differs from the germline gene, which may be a read error. The V gene is TRBV10-2, the J gene TRBJ1-1, with a tentative D call TRBD1 (5 bases). CDR1 and CDR2 from the germline V gene are WSHSY and SAAADI. The CDR3 is 13 residues long. The CDR3 DNA sequence: TGTGCCAGCAGTCGAGACGCCGGGGCCGAAGCTTTCTTT. Amino acids: CASSRDAGAEAFF.

V usage is TRBV25-1 and J usage is TRBJ1-6, with unresolved D. CDR1 is MGHDK and CDR2 is SYGVNS in the germline V gene. This CDR3 contains 16 residues. Trimming removed 3 bases at V and 8 bases at J, with 17 bases between. This CDR3 reads CASSDSRAGTDSPLHF. The CDR3 DNA follows: TGTGCCAGCAGTGATTCAAGGGCAGGCACGGATTCACCCCTCCACTTT.

This clonotype was counted at least ten times. The chain is built from TRBV2 and TRBJ1-3; D may be TRBD1 (5 bases). The germline V gene has CDR1 SNHLY and CDR2 FYNNEI. Trimming cost V 2 bases and J 4 bases, with 9 bases left between them. The CDR3 consists of 14 residues. CDR3 sequence reads: CASSEQGKGNTIYF. Written as DNA, the CDR3 is TGTGCCAGCAGTGAACAGGGCAAGGGAAACACCATATATTTT.

This chain links TRBV7-9 with TRBJ1-4, with 10 bases aligning to TRBD1. The length of the CDR3 is 14 residues. Germline values: CDR1 SEHNR, CDR2 FQNEAQ (reference sequence). V lost 5 bases and J lost 7; bases outside the gene matches: 4. In nucleotides, the CDR3 is TGTGCCAGCAGCCAGACAGGGGGCTCTGAAAAACTGTTTTTT. Amino acids: CASSQTGGSEKLFF.

This clonotype appeared a few times. The V call is TRBV20-1, the J call TRBJ2-7; 7 bases map to TRBD1. The CDR3 sequence is 15 residues long. Looked up from germline, CDR1 is DFQATT and CDR2 is SNEGSKA (reference sequence). J lost 0 bases, V lost 0 bases, and 5 bases had no gene match. The CDR3 spells CSAREETGYSYEQYF. CDR3 in DNA: TGCAGTGCTAGAGAGGAGACAGGGTACTCCTACGAGCAGTACTTC.

This clonotype was observed many times. This rearrangement joins TRBV24-1 to TRBJ2-6; D is unclear. The V end was cut by 9 bases, the J end by 0 bases, with 11 bases between. The CDR3 consists of 15 residues. Germline V lookup: CDR1 KGHDR, CDR2 SFDVKD. The CDR3 bases are TGTGCCACCGCATCCAGCTACTCTGGGGCCAACGTCCTGACTTTC. Translating gives CATASSYSGANVLTF.

V usage is TRBV27 and J usage is TRBJ1-2, with a weak D call TRBD1 (6 bases). CDR3 length: 15 residues. Per the germline V gene, CDR1 is MNHEY and CDR2 is SMNVEV (reference sequence). Between the trimmed V and J ends, which lost 7 bases and 5 bases, there was a span of 20 bases. This CDR3 is CASTFRGGSPYGYTF. CDR3 coding DNA: TGTGCCAGCACCTTCCGAGGGGGGTCGCCGTATGGCTACACCTTC.

This clonotype is a singleton in its sample. This rearrangement joins TRBV7-3 to TRBJ2-6; weak D call: TRBD1 (6 bases). V was cut by 1 base and J by 2 bases, with 12 bases left in between. Germline CDR1 is SGHTA and CDR2 is FQGTGA. The CDR3 runs 17 residues. The CDR3 sequence is CASSLMGAGTGANVLTF. The DNA of the CDR3 is TGTGCCAGCAGCTTAATGGGGGCAGGGACTGGGGCCAACGTCCTGACTTTC.

Of note for this clonotype: A read error may produce the germline difference seen at one junction end. J is TRBJ1-1 and V is TRBV20-1; D is unresolved. The V gene's germline CDR1 is DFQATT and CDR2 SNEGSKA (reference sequence). CDR3 length: 12 residues. The chain's CDR3 is CSAREGWTEALF. The CDR3 nucleotides read TGCAGTGCTAGAGAGGGGTGGACTGAAGCTCTCTTT.

This sequence joins TRBV6-2 or TRBV6-3 and TRBJ2-7, with a possible D match to TRBD1 (6 bases). Trimming took 6 bases from V and 3 from J, leaving 18 bases between them. The germline V gene encodes CDR1 MNHEY and CDR2 SVGEGT. This CDR3 has 15 residues. The DNA of the CDR3 is TGTGCCAGCAGGGCTGCCCCTCGACAGGTCTACGAGCAGTACTTC. Amino acid sequence: CASRAAPRQVYEQYF.

This clonotype was recorded at least ten times. The chain combines TRBV10-2 with TRBJ2-7; D not certain. CDR1 and CDR2 from the germline V gene are WSHSY and SAAADI. Deletions cut 2 bases from V and 6 bases from J, with 17 bases between. This CDR3 region has 15 residues. The CDR3 here is CASSEDGAGLREQYF. In nucleotides, the CDR3 is TGCGCCAGCAGTGAGGACGGAGCCGGTCTGCGCGAGCAGTACTTC.

This clonotype was seen a few times. The genes are TRBV10-2 and TRBJ1-3; 10 positions agree with TRBD1. The V and J ends lost 2 bases and 3 bases, in that order; junction bases with no gene match: 10. Germline V gene lookup returns CDR1 WSHSY and CDR2 SAAADI. This CDR3 comprises 18 residues. The CDR3, as DNA: TGCGCCAGCAGTGAGCCCCCTTGGGACAGGGGTAGTGGAAACACCATATATTTT. This codes for CASSEPPWDRGSGNTIYF.

The sample holds a few counts of this clonotype. The V gene is TRBV20-1, the J gene TRBJ1-1, with 7 positions matching TRBD1. The junction had 10 bases not matched to a gene; V was cut back by 5 bases and J by 4 bases. Per the germline V gene, CDR1 is DFQATT and CDR2 is SNEGSKA (reference sequence). The CDR3 is 14 residues long. CDR3 protein: CSALKPGQLTEAFF. CDR3 nucleotides: TGCAGTGCTCTAAAACCGGGACAGCTCACTGAAGCTTTCTTT.